The next 3 T cell receptor beta chains were all read from a single sample in a study of blood T cell repertoires in COVID-19. Sequenced by immunoSEQ multiplex PCR; TCRdb stores in-frame clones only, minus some. The table records fewer than 200,000 clones, more than 75% of them present only once. Sequenced material: peripheral blood. The receptors stem from a man between 35 and 55 years old with active or convalescent COVID-19.

This clone was found once. V usage is TRBV24-1 and J usage is TRBJ1-5; no reliable D call. Trimming cost V 3 bases and J 3 bases, with 5 bases left between them. CDR3 length: 13 residues. Germline V CDR1 and CDR2: KGHDR, SFDVKD. CDR3 coding DNA: TGTGCCACCAGTGATCAATCCAATCAGCCCCAGCATTTT. It translates to CATSDQSNQPQHF.

Comments on this clone: This CDR3 is also generated by other DNA sequences in the sample. The J gene is TRBJ2-5, the V gene TRBV19; a possible D gene is TRBD2 (6 bases). V was trimmed by 3 bases and J by 2 bases, leaving 10 bases between them. CDR3 length: 14 amino acids. The germline gives CDR1 LNHDA, CDR2 SQIVND (reference sequence). The CDR3 DNA reads as TGTGCCAGTAGTATGGGGGGATTACAAGAGACCCAGTACTTC. This encodes CASSMGGLQETQYF.

The rearrangement joins TRBV24-1 to TRBJ2-1; 7 bases agree with TRBD2. The CDR3 spans 14 residues. CDR1 is KGHDR, CDR2 SFDVKD, per germline. With 6 bases clipped from V and 1 base from J, the junction kept 2 bases outside the gene matches. The CDR3 bases are TGTGCCACCAGTAGCGGGAAATCCTACAATGAGCAGTTCTTC. Encoded protein: CATSSGKSYNEQFF.